Presented here are 27 T cell receptor beta chains from one specimen sequenced in a study of T cells in Graves' hyperthyroidism and ophthalmopathy. What was amplified from RNA transcripts were TCR beta CDR3 regions. The study used the HTBI primer set for a first-round RT-PCR of the TCR CDR3. A single record per CDR3 protein comes from TCRdb applying MiXCR to the multiplex PCR reads. The top ten clones hold less than 65% of a sample with 300,000 to 400,000 distinct CDR3 sequences, roughly 20% of them seen once. Sequenced sample: blood. All receptors come from a woman between 45 and 65 years old with Graves' hyperthyroidism.

The rearrangement joins TRBV27 to TRBJ2-7; D uncertain. The V gene lost 2 bases and the J gene lost 6 bases, with 8 bases spanning the gap. The CDR3 has 12 residues. Germline assignment: CDR1 MNHEY and CDR2 SMNVEV (reference sequence). The CDR3 bases are TGTGCCAGCAGTTTAGGCACCCCCGAGCAGTACGTC. The encoded protein is CASSLGTPEQYV.

The chain joins TRBV9 to TRBJ1-2; the D is unclear. Trimming shortened V by 0 bases and J by 7 bases, and 10 bases separated the two germline ends. CDR1 SGDLS and CDR2 YYNGEE come from the germline V gene. This CDR3 is 13 amino acids long. DNA for the CDR3: TGTGCCAGCAGCGTAGATGCGTCTGGTGGCTACACCTTC. Encoded protein: CASSVDASGGYTF.

At least ten counts were recorded for this clonotype. This rearrangement joins TRBV12-5 to TRBJ1-1; D is perhaps TRBD1 (5 bases). Germline V gene data show CDR1 as LGHNT and CDR2 as FRNRAP. Trimming left V 5 bases short and J 6 bases short, with 13 bases between. The CDR3 is 13 residues long. The CDR3 DNA reads as TGTGCTAGTGGTCGCCAGGGAGGGCCTGAAGCTTTCTTT. It translates to CASGRQGGPEAFF.

This clonotype was observed many times. This chain connects TRBV10-3 to TRBJ2-1, with no clear D. This CDR3 has 12 amino acids. Between the trimmed V and J ends, which lost 0 bases and 6 bases, there was a span of 3 bases. Germline assignment: CDR1 ENHRY and CDR2 SYGVKD. CDR3 amino acids: CAISESVNEQFF. The CDR3 bases are TGTGCCATCAGTGAGTCGGTCAATGAGCAGTTCTTC.

This clonotype was found a few times. One junction end does not reproduce the germline sequence, and a read error may be involved. The V and J genes are TRBV12-3 or TRBV12-4 and TRBJ1-1; the D gene is possibly TRBD1 (5 bases). There are 13 residues in the CDR3. In DNA form, the CDR3 reads TGTGCCAGCAGTTTTCAGTTGGACACTGAAGCTTCCTTT. It is translated as CASSFQLDTEASF.

Note on this clonotype: A read error is possible here, since a much larger clone lies one base away. V is TRBV12-3 or TRBV12-4 and J is TRBJ2-2; possible D gene TRBD1, 6 bases. CDR3 size: 14 residues. CDR3 loop: CASRRTDNTGELLF. The CDR3 nucleotides are TGTGCCAGCAGGAGGACAGATAACACCGGGGAGCTGCTTTTT.

The chain employs TRBV6-2 or TRBV6-3 and TRBJ2-5, with TRBD2 matching 11 bases. This CDR3 has 18 residues. V lost 4 bases, J lost 3 bases, and 13 bases stayed unmatched. Germline-derived CDR1 and CDR2 are MNHEY and SVGEGT. CDR3 nucleotide sequence: TGTGCCAGCAGTTGGGGCGGTACTAGCGGGAGCCGGAAAGAGACCCAGTACTTC. Residues: CASSWGGTSGSRKETQYF.

The sample holds many counts of this clonotype. The chain has TRBV2 and TRBJ1-1; D might be TRBD1 (5 bases). Trimming removed 6 bases at V and 4 bases at J, with 9 bases between. Germline V gene sequence: CDR1 SNHLY, CDR2 FYNNEI. CDR3 size: 12 residues. The CDR3 loop is CASRKGPTEAFF. The CDR3 DNA reads as TGTGCCAGCAGGAAGGGACCCACTGAAGCTTTCTTT.

The J gene is TRBJ2-1, the V gene TRBV7-9; 11 nucleotides align to TRBD2. With 4 bases clipped from V and 12 bases from J, the junction kept 5 bases outside the gene matches. Germline-derived CDR1 and CDR2 are SEHNR and FQNEAQ (reference sequence). CDR3 length: 13 amino acids. CDR3 loop: CASSSRLAGTQFF. The CDR3 bases are TGTGCCAGCAGCTCAAGACTAGCGGGAACGCAGTTCTTC.

This clonotype was counted a few times. V gene TRBV5-1 combines with J gene TRBJ1-3; possibly TRBD1 for D (6 bases). The V end lost 5 bases, the J end lost 2 bases, and 11 bases lay between the germline ends. CDR1 and CDR2 (germline): SGHRS, YFSETQ. There are 14 residues in the CDR3. The DNA for the CDR3 is TGCGCCAGCAGGGCTACAGGGACTGGAAACACCATATATTTT. Translated: CASRATGTGNTIYF.

The CDR3 DNA reads as TGCGCCAGCAGCCGGGATGATTCGAACACTGAAGCTTTCTTT. Its translation: CASSRDDSNTEAFF. This chain uses TRBV4-1 with TRBJ1-1; D uncertain. Trimming took 4 bases from V and 1 from J, leaving 10 bases between them. Germline CDR1 reads MGHRA; CDR2 reads YSYEKL. CDR3 length: 14 amino acids.

The V and J genes are TRBV28 and TRBJ2-7; D ambiguous. V lost 2 bases and J lost 3, with 8 bases in between. The length of the CDR3 is 13 residues. Germline V lookup: CDR1 MDHEN, CDR2 SYDVKM. Written as DNA, the CDR3 is TGTGCCAGCAGTTTACGACACGGCTACGAGCAGTACTTC. As protein: CASSLRHGYEQYF.

This clonotype was counted between two and nine times. The chain joins TRBV2 to TRBJ1-5, with D unresolved. Trimming pared 4 bases from V and 0 bases from J, leaving 7 bases between. Germline lookup yields CDR1 SNHLY and CDR2 FYNNEI. CDR3 length: 14 amino acids. In nucleotides, the CDR3 is TGTGCCAGCAGTGCTGGGCGTAGCAATCAGCCCCAGCATTTT. Residues: CASSAGRSNQPQHF.

This clonotype appeared a few times. The chain is built from TRBV7-9 and TRBJ2-1; D gene unclear. V was clipped by 5 bases and J by 7 bases, with 12 bases between them. The V gene's germline CDR1 is SEHNR and CDR2 FQNEAQ (reference sequence). The CDR3 has 13 amino acids. The CDR3 region is CASSQDVKNEQFF. The CDR3 nucleotides are TGTGCCAGCAGCCAAGATGTTAAGAATGAGCAGTTCTTC.

The CDR3 sequence is CASSDTAGTVNTEAFF. The CDR3 DNA is TGTGCCAGCAGTGATACAGCCGGGACGGTGAACACTGAAGCTTTCTTT. The chain uses TRBV6-1 and TRBJ1-1, with a possible D match to TRBD1 (5 bases). CDR1 is MNHNS, CDR2 SASEGT, per germline. CDR3 length equals 16 residues. Trimming took off 3 bases at V and 0 bases at J, with 14 bases between the two ends.

The chain carries TRBV7-8 and TRBJ1-6; no clear D. Trimming took off 4 bases at V and 9 bases at J, with 13 bases between the two ends. The CDR3 length is 14 residues. From germline, CDR1 is SGHVS and CDR2 FQNEAQ. The CDR3 is CASSSREGRSPLHF. CDR3 bases: TGTGCCAGCAGCTCTAGAGAGGGCCGTTCACCCCTCCACTTT.

This clonotype has ten or more counts. The rearrangement uses TRBV28 and TRBJ2-7, with D maybe TRBD1 (6 bases). Germline-derived CDR1 and CDR2 are MDHEN and SYDVKM. This CDR3 spans 13 amino acids. Trimming cost V 3 bases and J 6 bases, with 12 bases left between them. CDR3 nucleotide sequence: TGTGCCAGCAGTTTCACAGGGCGTTTCGAGCAGTACTTC. It is translated as CASSFTGRFEQYF.

This clonotype was picked up many times. The chain links TRBV11-2 to TRBJ2-1; TRBD2 might be the D (5 bases). Germline V gene lookup returns CDR1 SGHAT and CDR2 FQNNGV. The CDR3 totals 13 residues. V was trimmed by 1 base and J by 9 bases, leaving 10 bases between them. DNA for the CDR3: TGTGCCAGCAGCTTAGGTCCCGGGGTTGAGCAGTTCTTC. Encoded protein: CASSLGPGVEQFF.

This clonotype was counted between two and nine times. This chain links TRBV6-5 with TRBJ1-2; D ambiguous. The germline CDR1 and CDR2 sequences are MNHEY and SVGAGI. The V end lost 2 bases, the J end lost 4 bases, and 8 bases lay between the germline ends. CDR3 length: 13 amino acids. The CDR3 sequence: CASSYGQAYGYTF. As DNA, the CDR3 is TGTGCCAGCAGTTACGGGCAGGCCTATGGCTACACCTTC.

As regards this clonotype: The junction and the germline gene differ at one end; a read error may be behind it. The chain combines TRBV7-7 with TRBJ1-3; the D gene is possibly TRBD1 (5 bases). The CDR3 runs to 13 residues. Germline-derived CDR1 and CDR2 are SSHAT and FNYEAQ (reference sequence). The CDR3 region has the DNA TGTGCTAGCAGCCCTGGCGGGGGTAACACCATATATTTT. This translates into CASSPGGGNTIYF.

This chain connects TRBV3-1 to TRBJ2-2, with D unclear. Trimming stripped 6 bases from V and 7 bases from J, with 9 bases between. Germline V gene sequence: CDR1 LGHDT, CDR2 YNNKEL (reference sequence). The CDR3 covers 12 residues. The CDR3 nucleotides read TGTGCCAGCAGTCAAACTCTCGGGGAGCTGTTTTTT. It translates to CASSQTLGELFF.

The rearrangement uses TRBV5-1 and TRBJ2-7; 9 positions match TRBD1. CDR1 is SGHRS and CDR2 is YFSETQ in the germline V gene. The CDR3 spans 13 residues. CDR3 sequence (DNA): TGTGCCAGCAGACCCGACAGGGGGTACGAGCAGTACGTC. Translation: CASRPDRGYEQYV.

In its sample, this clonotype was seen a few times. This may be a read error, as it is one base from a much larger clone. This chain uses TRBV11-2 with TRBJ2-2, with D perhaps matching TRBD2 (5 bases). Germline V gene sequence: CDR1 SGHAT, CDR2 FQNNGV. Trimming pared 1 base from V and 7 bases from J, leaving 7 bases between. There are 13 residues in the CDR3. The CDR3 bases are TGTGCCAGCAGCTTAGCAGGAGGCGGGGAGCTGTTTTTT. This encodes CASSLAGGGELFF.

This clonotype has just a few counts. CDR3 DNA sequence: TGCAGCGTTCCTGGACTAGCGACCTACAATGAGCAGTTCTTC. This sequence encodes CSVPGLATYNEQFF. The chain joins TRBV29-1 to TRBJ2-1; 9 bases match TRBD2. The junction had 4 bases not matched to a gene; V was cut back by 5 bases and J by 2 bases. Germline loops: CDR1 SQVTM, CDR2 ANQGSEA. The CDR3 runs to 14 residues.

The chain employs TRBV27 and TRBJ2-3; D might be TRBD2 (6 bases). The CDR3 runs 12 residues. Trimming stripped 4 bases from V and 6 bases from J, with 8 bases between. Germline-derived CDR1 and CDR2 are MNHEY and SMNVEV (reference sequence). The CDR3 region has the DNA TGTGCCAGCAGTTCGGGGGACGATACGCAGTATTTT. It codes for CASSSGDDTQYF.

This clonotype was recorded many times. An end of the junction differs from the germline gene, which may be a read error. The CDR3 DNA reads TGTGCTAGCAGTCCCGGGGGGCTAGCGGGATCAGATACGCAGTATTTT. This gives the protein CASSPGGLAGSDTQYF. The rearrangement joins TRBV7-7 to TRBJ2-3; 9 nucleotides line up with TRBD2. Germline-derived CDR1 and CDR2 are SSHAT and FNYEAQ (reference sequence). This CDR3 contains 16 residues.

In this sample, this clonotype turned up a few times. This chain's CDR3 is CASSPKAGVRETQYF. CDR3 nucleotide sequence: TGTGCCAGCAGCCCGAAAGCGGGAGTGAGGGAGACCCAGTACTTC. The chain recombines TRBV5-4 with TRBJ2-5; 8 nucleotides agree with TRBD2. The germline gives CDR1 SGHNT, CDR2 YYREEE (reference sequence). The CDR3 spans 15 residues. V was pared by 4 bases and J by 5 bases, with 10 bases of the junction left unmatched. Drawing the rest from reference TRBV5-4 and TRBJ2-5, the complete variable domain is ETGVTQSPTHLIKTRGQQVTLRCSSQSGHNTVSWYQQALGQGPQFIFQYYREEENGRGNFPPRFSGLQFPNYSSELNVNALELDDSALYLCASSPKAGVRETQYFGPGTRLLVL.